This T cell receptor beta chain was found in a study of T cells in women clearing cervical HPV infection. On the study more broadly: Case blood was drawn a median about 150 days after lesion detection.

Assay: immunoSEQ multiplex PCR; the TCRdb copy retains only in-frame clones and omits some. The table for this sample gives tens of thousands of clones. Study-wide results and caveats: It is unknown whether associations predate infection; no effector/memory or HPV-specific sorting. CIN3+ cases had significantly higher TCR repertoire richness than controls, but evenness did not differ.

A remark on this clone: What it recognizes is unknown. The missing CDR3 end, 3 residues past where the read stops, is filled in from the germline J gene.

Germline assignment: CDR1 GTSNPN and CDR2 SVGIG (reference sequence). The CDR3 spans 13 residues. V is TRBV30 and J is TRBJ1-2; TRBD1 agrees at 10 bases. Sequenced sample: blood buffy coat. This TCR derives from a woman between 18 and 70 years old with a cervical HPV16 infection that either progressed to CIN3+ or cleared (not recorded which). CDR3 residues: CAWRTGGSYDYTF. The part of the CDR3 DNA that was read is TGTGCCTGGAGGACAGGGGGCTCCTACGAC.